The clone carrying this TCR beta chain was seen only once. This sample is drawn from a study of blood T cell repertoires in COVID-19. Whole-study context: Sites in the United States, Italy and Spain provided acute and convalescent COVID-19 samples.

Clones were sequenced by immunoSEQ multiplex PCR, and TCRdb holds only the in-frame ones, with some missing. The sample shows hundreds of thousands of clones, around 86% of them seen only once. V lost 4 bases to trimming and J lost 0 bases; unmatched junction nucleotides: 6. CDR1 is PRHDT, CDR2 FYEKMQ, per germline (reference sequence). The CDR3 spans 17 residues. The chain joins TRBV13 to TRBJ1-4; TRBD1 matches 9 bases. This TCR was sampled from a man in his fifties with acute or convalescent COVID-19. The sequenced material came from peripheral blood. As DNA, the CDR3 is TGTGCCAGCAGCTCGACAGGGGGAACCCCAACTAATGAAAAACTGTTTTTT. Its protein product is CASSSTGGTPTNEKLFF.